This T cell receptor (beta chain) was captured in a study of blood T cell repertoires in COVID-19. The V end lost 1 base, the J end lost 4 bases, and 19 bases lay between the germline ends. This CDR3 is 18 amino acids long. Germline lookup yields CDR1 MNHNS and CDR2 SASEGT. This clone showed up just once. Repertoires were generated with immunoSEQ multiplex PCR, while TCRdb's copy carries only in-frame clones and drops some. The table includes roughly 340,000 clones, 80% to 90% detected once. The TCR was taken from a man aged 18 to 30 who had recovered from COVID-19. The sequencing sample was made of PBMCs or T cells enriched from blood (not recorded which). The chain joins TRBV6-1 to TRBJ2-2; maybe TRBD2 (6 bases). The CDR3: CASSEDVRRVIGTGELFF. The CDR3 nucleotides read TGTGCCAGCAGTGAAGATGTCAGGAGGGTTATAGGCACCGGGGAGCTGTTTTTT.